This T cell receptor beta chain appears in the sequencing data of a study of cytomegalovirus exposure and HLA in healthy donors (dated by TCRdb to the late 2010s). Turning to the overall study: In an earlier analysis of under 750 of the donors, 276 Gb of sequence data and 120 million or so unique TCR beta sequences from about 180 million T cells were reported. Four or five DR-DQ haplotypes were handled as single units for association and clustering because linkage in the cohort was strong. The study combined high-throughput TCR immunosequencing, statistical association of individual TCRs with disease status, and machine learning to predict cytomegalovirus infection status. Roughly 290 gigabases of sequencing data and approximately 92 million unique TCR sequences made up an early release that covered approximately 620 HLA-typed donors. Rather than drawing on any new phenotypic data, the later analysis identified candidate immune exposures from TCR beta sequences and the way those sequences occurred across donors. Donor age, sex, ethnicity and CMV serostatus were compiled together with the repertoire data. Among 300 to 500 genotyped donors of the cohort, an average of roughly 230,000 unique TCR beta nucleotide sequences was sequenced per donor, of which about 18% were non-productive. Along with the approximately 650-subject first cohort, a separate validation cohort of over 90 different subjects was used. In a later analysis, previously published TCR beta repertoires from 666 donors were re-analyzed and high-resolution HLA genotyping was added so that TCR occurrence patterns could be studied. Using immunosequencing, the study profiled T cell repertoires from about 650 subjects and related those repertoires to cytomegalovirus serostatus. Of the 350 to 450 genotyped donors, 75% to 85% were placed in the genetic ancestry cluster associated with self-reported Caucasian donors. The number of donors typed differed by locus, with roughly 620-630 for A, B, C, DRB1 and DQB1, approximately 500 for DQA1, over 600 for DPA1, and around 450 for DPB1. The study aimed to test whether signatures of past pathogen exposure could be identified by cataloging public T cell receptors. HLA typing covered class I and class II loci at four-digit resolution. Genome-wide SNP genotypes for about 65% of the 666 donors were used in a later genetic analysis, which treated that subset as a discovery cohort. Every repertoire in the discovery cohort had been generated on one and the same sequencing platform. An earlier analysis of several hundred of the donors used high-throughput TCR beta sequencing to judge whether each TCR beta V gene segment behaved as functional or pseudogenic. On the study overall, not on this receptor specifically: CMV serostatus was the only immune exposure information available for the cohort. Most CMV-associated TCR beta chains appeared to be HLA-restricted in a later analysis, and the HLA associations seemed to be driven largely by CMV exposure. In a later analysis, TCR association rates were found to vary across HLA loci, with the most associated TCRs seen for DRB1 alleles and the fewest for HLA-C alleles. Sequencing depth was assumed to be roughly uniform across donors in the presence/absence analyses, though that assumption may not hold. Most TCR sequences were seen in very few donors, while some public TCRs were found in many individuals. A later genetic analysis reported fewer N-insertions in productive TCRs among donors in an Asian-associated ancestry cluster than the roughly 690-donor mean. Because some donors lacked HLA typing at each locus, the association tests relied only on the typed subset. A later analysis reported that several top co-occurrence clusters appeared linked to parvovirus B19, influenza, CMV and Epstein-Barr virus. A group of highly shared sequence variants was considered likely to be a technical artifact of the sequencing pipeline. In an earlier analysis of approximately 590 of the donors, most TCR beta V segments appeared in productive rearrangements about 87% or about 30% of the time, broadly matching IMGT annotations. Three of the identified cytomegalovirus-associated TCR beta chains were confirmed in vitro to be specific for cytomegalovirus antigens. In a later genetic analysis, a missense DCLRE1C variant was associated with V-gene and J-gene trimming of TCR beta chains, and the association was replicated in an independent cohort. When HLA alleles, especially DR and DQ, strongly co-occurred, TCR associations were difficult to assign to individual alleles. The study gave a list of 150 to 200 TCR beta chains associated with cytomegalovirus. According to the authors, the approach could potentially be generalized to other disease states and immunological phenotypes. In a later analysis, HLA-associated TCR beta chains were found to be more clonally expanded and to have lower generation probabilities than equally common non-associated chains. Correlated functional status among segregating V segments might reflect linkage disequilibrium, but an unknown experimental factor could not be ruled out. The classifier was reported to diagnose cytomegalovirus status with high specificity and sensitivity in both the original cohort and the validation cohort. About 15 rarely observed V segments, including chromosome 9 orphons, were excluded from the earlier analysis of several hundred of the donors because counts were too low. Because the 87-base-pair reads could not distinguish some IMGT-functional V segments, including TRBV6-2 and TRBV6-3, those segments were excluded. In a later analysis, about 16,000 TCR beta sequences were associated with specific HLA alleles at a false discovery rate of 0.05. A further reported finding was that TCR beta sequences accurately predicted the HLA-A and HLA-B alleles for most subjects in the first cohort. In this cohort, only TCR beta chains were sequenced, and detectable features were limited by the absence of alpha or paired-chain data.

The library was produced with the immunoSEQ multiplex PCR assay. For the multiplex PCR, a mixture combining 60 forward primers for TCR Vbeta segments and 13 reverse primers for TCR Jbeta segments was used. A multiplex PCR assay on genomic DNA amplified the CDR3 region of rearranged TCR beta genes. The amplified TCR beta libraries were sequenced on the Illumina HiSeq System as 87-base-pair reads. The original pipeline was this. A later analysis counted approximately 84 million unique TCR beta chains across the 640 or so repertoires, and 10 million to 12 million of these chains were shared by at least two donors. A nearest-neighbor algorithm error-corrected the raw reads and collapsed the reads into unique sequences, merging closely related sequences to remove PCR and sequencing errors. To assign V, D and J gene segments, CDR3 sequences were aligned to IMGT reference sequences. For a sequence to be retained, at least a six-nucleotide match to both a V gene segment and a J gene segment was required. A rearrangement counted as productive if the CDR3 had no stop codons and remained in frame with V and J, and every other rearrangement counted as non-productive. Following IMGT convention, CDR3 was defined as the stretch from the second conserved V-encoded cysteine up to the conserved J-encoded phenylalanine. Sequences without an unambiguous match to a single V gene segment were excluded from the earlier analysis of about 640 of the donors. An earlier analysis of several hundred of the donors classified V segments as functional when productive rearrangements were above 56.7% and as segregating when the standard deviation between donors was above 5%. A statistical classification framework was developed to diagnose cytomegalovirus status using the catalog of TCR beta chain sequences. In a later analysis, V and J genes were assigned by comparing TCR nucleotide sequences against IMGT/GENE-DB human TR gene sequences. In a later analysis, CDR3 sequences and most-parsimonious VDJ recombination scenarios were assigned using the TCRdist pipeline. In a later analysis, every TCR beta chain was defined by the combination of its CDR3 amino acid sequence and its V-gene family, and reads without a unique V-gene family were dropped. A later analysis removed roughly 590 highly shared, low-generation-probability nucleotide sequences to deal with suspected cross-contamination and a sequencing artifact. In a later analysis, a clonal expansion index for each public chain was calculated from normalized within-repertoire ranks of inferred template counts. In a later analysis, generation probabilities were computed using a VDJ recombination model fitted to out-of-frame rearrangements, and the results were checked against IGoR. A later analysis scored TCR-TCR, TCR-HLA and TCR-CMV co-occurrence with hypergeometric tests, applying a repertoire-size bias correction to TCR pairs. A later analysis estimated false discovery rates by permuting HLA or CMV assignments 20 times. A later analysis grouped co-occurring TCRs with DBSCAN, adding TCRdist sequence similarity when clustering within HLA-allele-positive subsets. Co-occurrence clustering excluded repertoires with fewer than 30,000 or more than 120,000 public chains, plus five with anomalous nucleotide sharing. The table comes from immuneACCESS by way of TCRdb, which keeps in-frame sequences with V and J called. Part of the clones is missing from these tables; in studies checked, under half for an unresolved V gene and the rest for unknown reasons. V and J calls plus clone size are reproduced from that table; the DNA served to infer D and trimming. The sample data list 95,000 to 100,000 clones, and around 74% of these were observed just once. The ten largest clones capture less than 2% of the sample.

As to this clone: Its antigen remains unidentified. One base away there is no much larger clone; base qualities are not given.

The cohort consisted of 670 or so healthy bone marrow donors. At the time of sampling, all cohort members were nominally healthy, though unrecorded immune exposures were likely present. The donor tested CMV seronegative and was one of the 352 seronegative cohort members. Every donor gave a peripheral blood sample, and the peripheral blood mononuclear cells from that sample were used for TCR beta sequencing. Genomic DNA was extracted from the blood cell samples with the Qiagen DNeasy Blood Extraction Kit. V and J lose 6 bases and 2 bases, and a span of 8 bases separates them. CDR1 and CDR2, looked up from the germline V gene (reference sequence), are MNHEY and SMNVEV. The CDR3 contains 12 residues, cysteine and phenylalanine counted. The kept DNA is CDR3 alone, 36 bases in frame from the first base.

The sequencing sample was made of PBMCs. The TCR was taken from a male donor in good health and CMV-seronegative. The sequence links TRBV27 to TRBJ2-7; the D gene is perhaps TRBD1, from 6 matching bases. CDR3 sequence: CASRRGTYEQYF. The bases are TGTGCCAGCAGGAGGGGGACCTACGAGCAGTACTTC.